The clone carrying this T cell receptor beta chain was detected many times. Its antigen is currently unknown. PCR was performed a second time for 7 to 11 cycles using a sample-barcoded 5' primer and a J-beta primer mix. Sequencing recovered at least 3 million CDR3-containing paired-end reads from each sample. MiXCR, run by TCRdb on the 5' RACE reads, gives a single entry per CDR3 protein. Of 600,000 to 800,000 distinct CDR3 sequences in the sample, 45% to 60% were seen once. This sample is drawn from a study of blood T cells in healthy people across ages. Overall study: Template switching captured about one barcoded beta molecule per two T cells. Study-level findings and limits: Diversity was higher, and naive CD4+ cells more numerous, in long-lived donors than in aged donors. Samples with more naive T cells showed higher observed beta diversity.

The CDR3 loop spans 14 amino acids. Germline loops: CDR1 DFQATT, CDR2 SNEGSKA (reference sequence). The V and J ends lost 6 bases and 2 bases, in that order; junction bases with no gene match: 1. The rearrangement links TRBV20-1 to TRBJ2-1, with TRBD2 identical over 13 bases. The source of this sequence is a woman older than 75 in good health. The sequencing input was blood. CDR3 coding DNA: TGCAGTGCGGGACTAGCGGGACCCTACAATGAGCAGTTCTTC. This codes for CSAGLAGPYNEQFF.